This record concerns one TCR beta chain sequence. Its target is not known. V was clipped by 4 bases and J by 1 base, with 10 bases between them. Looked up from germline, CDR1 is KGHDR and CDR2 is SFDVKD. The CDR3 totals 15 residues. This sample is part of a study of T-cell reconstitution after alpha-beta-depleted transplantation in children. Whole-study results and caveats: Counts and diversity of T cells one year after transplant came mostly from newly produced T cells. About two months after transplant, alpha-beta T cells reportedly came from several hundred expanded graft clones.

Unique molecular identifiers were used to barcode this TCRbeta library. TCRdb analysed the PCR reads with MiXCR anew, one entry per CDR3 protein. The sample shows about 600,000 distinct CDR3 sequences, around 13% of them seen only once. The sequencing used PBMCs, mostly from graft donor cells, collected 360 days after TCRalphabeta/CD19-depleted stem cell transplant. The sequence was obtained from a male patient younger than 18 who had a stem cell transplant for acute myeloid leukemia, so the T cells may come from the graft donor. V is TRBV24-1 and J is TRBJ2-4; D may correspond to TRBD1 or TRBD2 (6 bases each). CDR3 amino acids: CATSEGGTAKNIQYF. CDR3 DNA: TGTGCCACCAGTGAGGGGGGCACGGCCAAAAACATTCAGTACTTC.